This T cell receptor beta chain was recovered during a study of T cell changes during pregnancy in multiple sclerosis. The V gene's germline CDR1 is SGHAT and CDR2 FQDESV (reference sequence). The V and J ends lost 6 bases and 1 base, in that order; junction bases with no gene match: 7. CDR3 length: 15 residues. Sequencing was performed with immunoSEQ multiplex PCR; in TCRdb, only in-frame clones are kept and a portion is missing. The table lists fewer than 45,000 clones, more than 90% of them singletons. This clone was recorded only once. This TCR derives from a female donor with multiple sclerosis, enrolled in a pregnancy study. This chain connects TRBV11-1 to TRBJ2-3; TRBD2 agrees at 7 bases. Sequencing used CD4+ T cells from peripheral blood mononuclear cells, obtained in the first trimester of pregnancy. CDR3 amino acids: CASSPTSARTDTQYF. The CDR3 DNA follows: TGTGCCAGCAGTCCTACTAGCGCCCGCACAGATACGCAGTATTTT.